A single sample gave rise to the 12 T cell receptor beta chains below, sequenced in a study of T cell responses to AZD1222 COVID-19 vaccine. Produced via immunoSEQ multiplex PCR; TCRdb's table is partial and in-frame only. The sample shows about 120,000 clones, 90% to 95% of them seen only once. The sample consisted of peripheral blood, taken on day 0 of AZD1222 vaccination. The receptors derive from an adult in good health.

V and J are TRBV15 and TRBJ2-5; TRBD2 aligns across 9 bases. TRBJ2-7 matches the DNA end more closely, so the J call is doubtful. Germline loops: CDR1 LNHNV, CDR2 YYDKDF (reference sequence). The CDR3 contains 14 residues. The CDR3 loop is CATRESGRNNEQYF. DNA of the CDR3: TGTGCCACCAGGGAAAGCGGGAGGAACAACGAGCAGTACTTC.

This chain uses TRBV7-8 with TRBJ2-2; D uncertain. The CDR3 runs to 13 residues. CDR1 SGHVS and CDR2 FQNEAQ come from the germline V gene. V lost 3 bases and J 5 bases, leaving 7 bases between the germline ends. Written as DNA, the CDR3 is TGTGCCAGCAGCTTGTCTAGGACCGGGGAGCTGTTTTTT. Translated, it gives CASSLSRTGELFF.

The V call is TRBV5-1, the J call TRBJ2-7; 11 bases map to TRBD1. The CDR3 extends over 13 amino acids. Germline loops: CDR1 SGHRS, CDR2 YFSETQ. V shed 8 bases and J 5 bases; nucleotides not matched to a gene: 6. The chain's CDR3 is CASFRTGGNEQYF. The CDR3 nucleotides are TGCGCCAGTTTTCGGACAGGGGGCAACGAGCAGTACTTC.

This chain joins TRBV7-8 and TRBJ2-7, with D uncertain. V was clipped by 5 bases and J by 0 bases, with 5 bases between them. Per the germline V gene, CDR1 is SGHVS and CDR2 is FQNEAQ. The CDR3 sequence is 12 residues long. The CDR3 region has the DNA TGTGCCAGCAGCCCCATCTCCTACGAGCAGTACTTC. Protein sequence: CASSPISYEQYF.

V usage is TRBV28 and J usage is TRBJ1-2; D ambiguous. Trimming pared 6 bases from V and 7 bases from J, leaving 12 bases between. Per the germline V gene, CDR1 is MDHEN and CDR2 is SYDVKM. This CDR3 region has 12 residues. For the CDR3, the DNA is TGTGCCAGCAGCCTCCCGCACAGTGGCTACACCTTC. Translating it yields CASSLPHSGYTF.

The CDR3 is CSVPSVSYNEQFF. CDR3 nucleotide sequence: TGCAGCGTTCCTAGCGTTTCCTACAATGAGCAGTTCTTC. The rearrangement joins TRBV29-1 to TRBJ2-1; possible D gene TRBD2, 6 bases. Trimming shortened V by 5 bases and J by 1 base, and 9 bases separated the two germline ends. The CDR3 loop spans 13 amino acids. Germline CDR1 and CDR2: SQVTM and ANQGSEA.

This rearrangement joins TRBV18 to TRBJ1-2; a weak D match, TRBD1 (5 bases). Germline V gene sequence: CDR1 KGHSH, CDR2 LQKENI. This CDR3 spans 14 amino acids. The germline V and J ends were trimmed by 2 bases and 6 bases, with 13 bases remaining between them. CDR3 protein: CASSPSPQGHGYTF. CDR3 DNA: TGTGCCAGCTCACCATCCCCCCAGGGTCATGGCTACACCTTC.

J is TRBJ2-1 and V is TRBV11-2, with 7 bases aligning to TRBD2. Germline CDR1 is SGHAT and CDR2 is FQNNGV. This CDR3 region has 15 residues. The trim removed 3 bases at V and 6 bases at J, leaving 8 bases unmatched. In DNA, the CDR3 is TGTGCCAGCAGCTTTGGCGGGAGCCCCTCCAATGAGCAGTTCTTC. This translates into CASSFGGSPSNEQFF.

This clone was seen just once. The rearrangement joins TRBV4-1 to TRBJ2-5; tentatively, D is TRBD1 (7 bases). CDR3 length: 15 residues. V was pared by 3 bases and J by 0 bases, with 11 bases between. Germline lookup yields CDR1 MGHRA and CDR2 YSYEKL. The CDR3 reads CASSHRGAYQETQYF. The CDR3 nucleotides are TGCGCCAGCAGCCACAGGGGGGCCTACCAAGAGACCCAGTACTTC.

The V and J genes are TRBV6-5 and TRBJ2-2; possibly TRBD1 or TRBD2 for D (5 bases each). The CDR3 runs 12 residues. Germline assignment: CDR1 MNHEY and CDR2 SVGAGI. The V end lost 0 bases, the J end lost 10 bases, and 6 bases lay between the germline ends. In nucleotides, the CDR3 is TGTGCCAGCAGTTACTCGGGGGAGGAGCTGTTTTTT. Translating it yields CASSYSGEELFF.

CDR3 protein: CASSQGTTETIFLNTEAFF. The CDR3 coding sequence is TGTGCCAGCAGCCAAGGTACGACGGAGACTATTTTTTTGAACACTGAAGCTTTCTTT. The chain is built from TRBV4-2 and TRBJ1-1; D unclear. In germline, CDR1 is LGHNA, CDR2 YNFKEQ. The CDR3 is 19 amino acids. The ends were cut back, 1 base at V and 0 bases at J, with 21 bases in the middle.

This sequence joins TRBV5-4 and TRBJ1-5; D gene ambiguous. Germline-derived CDR1 and CDR2 are SGHNT and YYREEE (reference sequence). This CDR3 region has 12 residues. Deletions cut 4 bases from V and 6 bases from J, with 8 bases between. The CDR3: CASSAIGQPQHF. The CDR3 DNA follows: TGTGCCAGCAGCGCAATAGGTCAGCCCCAGCATTTT.